This T cell receptor (beta chain) was sequenced for a study of shared clonotypes between healthy human individuals. This CDR3 has 15 amino acids. Trimming left V 4 bases short and J 2 bases short, with 14 bases between. Germline V gene sequence: CDR1 MGHRA, CDR2 YSYEKL. Study outcomes and limitations: An expected dependence of interdonor clonotype sharing on sequencing depth was noted.

Points on this clone: The antigen remains undetermined.

The test was conducted at deep level. The protocol was immunoSEQ multiplex PCR, while the TCRdb copy is restricted to in-frame clones and leaves out a portion. Of over a million clones listed, 70% to 80% are singletons. The genes are TRBV4-1 and TRBJ1-2; a weak D match, TRBD1 (6 bases). Input material: memory CD4+ T cells sorted from blood. Subset reported: CD45RA-negative fraction. This receptor was identified in a man between 18 and 29 years old in good health. CDR3 protein: CASSRPRGGNYGYTF. In DNA form, the CDR3 reads TGCGCCAGCAGCCGCCCCAGGGGCGGCAACTATGGCTACACCTTC.